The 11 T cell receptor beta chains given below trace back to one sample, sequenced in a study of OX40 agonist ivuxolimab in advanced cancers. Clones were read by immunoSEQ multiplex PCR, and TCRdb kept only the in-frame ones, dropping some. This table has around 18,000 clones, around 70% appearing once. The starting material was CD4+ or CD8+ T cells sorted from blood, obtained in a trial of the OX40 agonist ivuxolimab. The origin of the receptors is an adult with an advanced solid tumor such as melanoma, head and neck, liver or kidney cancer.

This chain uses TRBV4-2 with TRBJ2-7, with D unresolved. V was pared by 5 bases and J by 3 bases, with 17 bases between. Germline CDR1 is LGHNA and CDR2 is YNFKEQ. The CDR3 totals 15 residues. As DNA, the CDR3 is TGTGCCAGCAGCTTCATGCCAGCAGGAGACTACGAGCAGTACTTC. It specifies CASSFMPAGDYEQYF.

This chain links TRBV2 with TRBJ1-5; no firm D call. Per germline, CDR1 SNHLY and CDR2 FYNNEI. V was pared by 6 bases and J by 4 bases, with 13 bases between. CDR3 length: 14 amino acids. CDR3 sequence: CASSRPGLNQPQHF. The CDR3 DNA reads TGTGCCAGCAGCCGCCCGGGTCTTAATCAGCCCCAGCATTTT.

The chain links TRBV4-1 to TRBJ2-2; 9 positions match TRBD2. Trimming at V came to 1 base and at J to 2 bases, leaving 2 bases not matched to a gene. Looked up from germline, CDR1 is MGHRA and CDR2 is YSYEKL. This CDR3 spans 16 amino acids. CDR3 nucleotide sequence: TGCGCCAGCAGCCAAGTGGGGACTAGCAACACCGGGGAGCTGTTTTTT. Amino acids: CASSQVGTSNTGELFF.

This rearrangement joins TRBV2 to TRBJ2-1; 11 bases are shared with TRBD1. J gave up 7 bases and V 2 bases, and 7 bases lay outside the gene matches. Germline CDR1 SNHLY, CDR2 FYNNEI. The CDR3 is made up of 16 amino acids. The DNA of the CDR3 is TGTGCCAGCAGTGAAAGGACAGGGGGCGCCTCTAATGAGCAGTTCTTC. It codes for CASSERTGGASNEQFF. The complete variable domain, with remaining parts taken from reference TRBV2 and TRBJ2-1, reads EPEVTQTPSHQVTQMGQEVILRCVPISNHLYFYWYRQILGQKVEFLVSFYNNEISEKSEIFDDQFSVERPDGSNFTLKIRSTKLEDSAMYFCASSERTGGASNEQFFGPGTRLTVL.

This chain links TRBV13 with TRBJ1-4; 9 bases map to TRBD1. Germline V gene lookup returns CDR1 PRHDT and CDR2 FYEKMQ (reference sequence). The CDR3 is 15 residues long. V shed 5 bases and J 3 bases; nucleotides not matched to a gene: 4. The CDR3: CASSGDRVSNEKLFF. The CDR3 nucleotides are TGTGCCAGCAGCGGGGACAGGGTGTCTAATGAAAAACTGTTTTTT.

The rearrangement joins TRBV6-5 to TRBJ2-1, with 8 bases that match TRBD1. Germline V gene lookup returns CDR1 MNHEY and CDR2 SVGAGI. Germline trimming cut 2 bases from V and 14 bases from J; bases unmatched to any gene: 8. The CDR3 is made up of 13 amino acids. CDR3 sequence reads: CASSYTGGGREFF. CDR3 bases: TGTGCCAGCAGTTACACAGGGGGTGGCCGGGAGTTCTTC.

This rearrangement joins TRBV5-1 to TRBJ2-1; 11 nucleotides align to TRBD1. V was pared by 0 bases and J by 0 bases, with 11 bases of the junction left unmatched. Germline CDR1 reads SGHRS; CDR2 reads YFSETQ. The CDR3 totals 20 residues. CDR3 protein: CASSLETGQGVFSSYNEQFF. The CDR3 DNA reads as TGCGCCAGCAGCTTGGAGACGGGACAGGGGGTGTTCAGCTCCTACAATGAGCAGTTCTTC.

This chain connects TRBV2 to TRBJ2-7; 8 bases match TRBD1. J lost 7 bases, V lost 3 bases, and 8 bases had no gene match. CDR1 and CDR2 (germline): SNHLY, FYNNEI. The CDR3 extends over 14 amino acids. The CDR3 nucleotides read TGTGCCAGCAGTGATATGGACAGGGACCGGGAGCAGTACTTC. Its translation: CASSDMDRDREQYF.

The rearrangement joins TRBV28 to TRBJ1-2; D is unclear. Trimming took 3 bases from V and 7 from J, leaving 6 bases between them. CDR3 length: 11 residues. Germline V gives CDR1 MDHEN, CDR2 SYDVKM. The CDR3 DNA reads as TGTGCCAGCAGTTTGACTTCTGGCTACACCTTC. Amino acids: CASSLTSGYTF.

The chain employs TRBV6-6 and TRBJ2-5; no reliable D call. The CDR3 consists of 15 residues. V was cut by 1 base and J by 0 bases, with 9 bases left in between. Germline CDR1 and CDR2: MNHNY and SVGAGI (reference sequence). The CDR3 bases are TGTGCCAGCAGTTACTGGGGTCAAAACCAAGAGACCCAGTACTTC. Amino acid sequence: CASSYWGQNQETQYF.

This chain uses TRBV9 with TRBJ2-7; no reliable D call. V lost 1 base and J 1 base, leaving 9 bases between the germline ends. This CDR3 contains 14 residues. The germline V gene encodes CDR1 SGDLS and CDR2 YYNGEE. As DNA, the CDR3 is TGTGCCAGCAGCGTATCAGACAATTCCTACGAGCAGTACTTC. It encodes CASSVSDNSYEQYF.